One and the same sample provided the 27 T cell receptor beta chains below, sequenced in a study of monozygotic twins with inflammatory bowel disease. Each CDR3 protein gets one entry in TCRdb, which reprocessed the 5' RACE reads and gives no DNA. This table lists 350,000 to 500,000 distinct CDR3 sequences. Material: blood. The receptors derive from a human donor with ulcerative colitis or Crohn's disease, or a healthy co-twin of an affected twin (not recorded which).

The chain recombines TRBV5-1 with TRBJ1-4. CDR1 is SGHRS, CDR2 YFSETQ, per germline. The CDR3 spans 14 residues. The CDR3 sequence: CASSPEQSNEKLFF.

The chain joins TRBV18 to TRBJ2-5; TCRdb indicates TRBD2, and absent DNA this call remains unverified. CDR1 is KGHSH and CDR2 is LQKENI in the germline V gene. The CDR3 length is 14 residues. The CDR3 region is CASSPGRQEETQYF. The full variable domain, completed using reference TRBV18 and TRBJ2-5, is NAGVMQNPRHLVRRRGQEARLRCSPMKGHSHVYWYRQLPEEGLKFMVYLQKENIIDESGMPKERFSAEFPKEGPSILRIQQVVRGDSAAYFCASSPGRQEETQYFGPGTRLLVL.

This chain joins TRBV19 and TRBJ2-4; with no DNA, the TCRdb D assignment of TRBD1 cannot be verified. This CDR3 contains 15 residues. Germline lookup yields CDR1 LNHDA and CDR2 SQIVND (reference sequence). The CDR3 is CASSTQGATKNIQYF.

This clonotype counts as medium-sized by frequency. The rearrangement links TRBV5-5 to TRBJ2-7; TCRdb gives TRBD1 as the D gene, but with no DNA this cannot be confirmed. Germline V CDR1 and CDR2: SGHKS, YYEKEE (reference sequence). This CDR3 spans 15 amino acids. CDR3 in amino acids: CASSQGQDASYEQYF.

V usage is TRBV9 and J usage is TRBJ2-1. This CDR3 contains 15 residues. CDR1 is SGDLS and CDR2 is YYNGEE in the germline V gene. The CDR3 loop reads CASSVVPRVVHEQFF.

The rearrangement uses TRBV20-1 and TRBJ1-5. The CDR3 length is 15 residues. CDR1 DFQATT and CDR2 SNEGSKA come from the germline V gene (reference sequence). The CDR3: CSARVSTDSNQPQHF.

V is TRBV20-1 and J is TRBJ1-6. The CDR3 length is 12 residues. The germline gives CDR1 DFQATT, CDR2 SNEGSKA (reference sequence). The CDR3 protein is CSARDLNSPLHF.

V and J are TRBV2 and TRBJ2-1; TCRdb proposes TRBD1, but this gene call is untestable without DNA. The germline V gene encodes CDR1 SNHLY and CDR2 FYNNEI. CDR3 length: 15 residues. The CDR3 reads CASRPRGGSHNEQFF. Full variable domain (rest looked up from reference TRBV2 and TRBJ2-1): EPEVTQTPSHQVTQMGQEVILRCVPISNHLYFYWYRQILGQKVEFLVSFYNNEISEKSEIFDDQFSVERPDGSNFTLKIRSTKLEDSAMYFCASRPRGGSHNEQFFGPGTRLTVL.

The chain uses TRBV30 and TRBJ1-6. The CDR3 runs to 13 residues. CDR1 and CDR2 (germline): GTSNPN, SVGIG (reference sequence). CDR3 loop: CAWRPLENSPLHF.

CDR3 sequence: CAWSPRANVLTF. The chain employs TRBV30 and TRBJ2-6. This CDR3 comprises 12 residues. Looked up from germline, CDR1 is GTSNPN and CDR2 is SVGIG (reference sequence).

The chain couples TRBV28 to TRBJ2-1; TCRdb selects TRBD2, and the lack of DNA leaves this call unchecked. The CDR3 runs to 14 residues. Germline loops: CDR1 MDHEN, CDR2 SYDVKM. CDR3 sequence: CASNPRGRADEQFF.

The CDR3 spells CASSFSSQETQYF. The chain joins TRBV7-3 to TRBJ2-5. In germline, CDR1 is SGHTA, CDR2 FQGTGA. The CDR3 sequence is 13 residues long.

V gene TRBV6-1 combines with J gene TRBJ2-7; TCRdb calls TRBD2, which cannot be checked without DNA. The V gene's germline CDR1 is MNHNS and CDR2 SASEGT. This CDR3 region has 16 residues. The CDR3 is CASSTPLAGGLGEQYF.

The chain employs TRBV20-1 and TRBJ2-7; TCRdb names TRBD1, which stays unverified in the absence of DNA. Looked up from germline, CDR1 is DFQATT and CDR2 is SNEGSKA (reference sequence). The CDR3 runs to 12 residues. CDR3 loop: CSARKDNYEQYF.

V and J are TRBV7-2 and TRBJ2-7. The V gene's germline CDR1 is SGHTA and CDR2 FQGNSA. The CDR3 is 15 amino acids. CDR3 loop: CASSLQAGGPYEQYF.

V and J are TRBV7-6 and TRBJ2-1; TCRdb's D call of TRBD1 is untestable without DNA. The CDR3 has 14 residues. In germline, CDR1 is SGHVS, CDR2 FNYEAQ. The CDR3: CASSRDRENNEQFF. Supplemented by reference TRBV7-6 and TRBJ2-1, the full variable domain reads GAGVSQSPRYKVTKRGQDVALRCDPISGHVSLYWYRQALGQGPEFLTYFNYEAQQDKSGLPNDRFSAERPEGSISTLTIQRTEQRDSAMYRCASSRDRENNEQFFGPGTRLTVL.

The chain uses TRBV7-2 and TRBJ2-2; lacking DNA, the TRBD1 call made by TCRdb goes unchecked. Germline V lookup: CDR1 SGHTA, CDR2 FQGNSA. This CDR3 is 14 amino acids long. CDR3 region: CASSFRRASGELFF.

This chain uses TRBV9 with TRBJ1-6; TCRdb indicates TRBD1, and absent DNA this call remains unverified. The CDR3 length is 20 residues. CDR1 SGDLS and CDR2 YYNGEE come from the germline V gene. CDR3 in amino acids: CASSYDPRDRISKGNSPLHF.

J is TRBJ2-5 and V is TRBV18; TCRdb designates TRBD2, a call that cannot be tested without DNA. CDR1 KGHSH and CDR2 LQKENI come from the germline V gene. The CDR3 runs 15 residues. Here the CDR3 reads CASSPRAGGQETQYF.

V and J are TRBV27 and TRBJ2-1; lacking DNA, the TRBD2 call made by TCRdb goes unchecked. CDR3 size: 16 residues. Germline loops: CDR1 MNHEY, CDR2 SMNVEV (reference sequence). The CDR3 reads CASSLGWRETPNEQFF.

The chain couples TRBV18 to TRBJ1-6; TCRdb picks TRBD1, but there is no DNA to check that call. CDR1 is KGHSH, CDR2 LQKENI, per germline. The CDR3 totals 15 residues. This CDR3 reads CASSPDRGPNSPLHF.

The chain employs TRBV5-1 and TRBJ1-1; TCRdb lists TRBD1, though no DNA is available to test this call. Germline V gene sequence: CDR1 SGHRS, CDR2 YFSETQ. This CDR3 contains 14 residues. The CDR3: CASSDQGGRTEAFF.

V usage is TRBV7-2 and J usage is TRBJ1-1; there is no DNA to check the TCRdb D call of TRBD1. In germline, CDR1 is SGHTA, CDR2 FQGNSA. The length of the CDR3 is 15 residues. CDR3: CASSLAMQGGREAFF.

The rearrangement links TRBV19 to TRBJ2-3; TCRdb indicates TRBD2, and absent DNA this call remains unverified. The CDR3 consists of 16 residues. Germline V lookup: CDR1 LNHDA, CDR2 SQIVND (reference sequence). The CDR3 sequence is CASSPTSGVITDTQYF.

The chain combines TRBV3-1 with TRBJ2-4; the TRBD2 assignment by TCRdb is unverifiable without DNA. Germline V gene lookup returns CDR1 LGHDT and CDR2 YNNKEL (reference sequence). This CDR3 comprises 17 residues. CDR3 amino acids: CASSQTSGRGGKNIQYF.

The V gene is TRBV6-1, the J gene TRBJ2-7; the TCRdb call, TRBD1, lacks DNA for checking. Germline V lookup: CDR1 MNHNS, CDR2 SASEGT. The CDR3 is 15 amino acids. This CDR3 reads CASRFRDRVSYEQYF.

The CDR3 loop reads CASSRGNSPLHF. The chain links TRBV18 to TRBJ1-6; the D call from TCRdb, TRBD1, cannot be confirmed without DNA. In germline, CDR1 is KGHSH, CDR2 LQKENI. This CDR3 comprises 12 residues.